One sample yielded the 20 T cell receptor beta chains listed below, sequenced in a study of cytomegalovirus exposure and HLA in healthy donors. Amplification used 60 Vbeta primers and 13 Jbeta primers. Sequenced by immunoSEQ multiplex PCR; TCRdb stores in-frame clones only, minus some. The sample has 95,000 to 150,000 clones; over 60% are singletons. The sequenced material came from PBMCs. The receptors originated from a woman aged 40 to 50 in good health and CMV-seropositive.

The rearrangement joins TRBV6-5 to TRBJ1-1, with D perhaps TRBD1 (6 bases). Germline CDR1 reads MNHEY; CDR2 reads SVGAGI. This CDR3 is built from 14 residues. V lost 7 bases and J lost 3, with 15 bases in between. Here the CDR3 DNA reads TGTGCCAGCACCGCACCGGGGGGCCACACTGAAGCTTTCTTT. Its protein product is CASTAPGGHTEAFF.

The chain links TRBV6-1 to TRBJ1-2, with D possibly matching TRBD1 (6 bases). Germline V lookup: CDR1 MNHNS, CDR2 SASEGT. The CDR3 spans 15 residues. The V end was cut by 4 bases, the J end by 4 bases, with 16 bases between. The CDR3 coding sequence is TGTGCCAGCAGTGTTGTGTCCAGGGGCGCCTATGGCTACACCTTC. Protein sequence: CASSVVSRGAYGYTF.

The chain uses TRBV5-4 and TRBJ1-2, with D possibly being TRBD1 (5 bases). Trimming shortened V by 0 bases and J by 3 bases, and 9 bases separated the two germline ends. CDR1 is SGHNT, CDR2 YYREEE, per germline (reference sequence). CDR3 length: 14 amino acids. CDR3 protein: CASSLGGDDYGYTF. CDR3 nucleotide sequence: TGTGCCAGCAGCTTGGGGGGGGACGACTATGGCTACACCTTC.

This chain uses TRBV18 with TRBJ1-5, with D possibly being TRBD1 (5 bases). V was clipped by 2 bases and J by 4 bases, with 6 bases between them. The CDR3 loop spans 13 amino acids. CDR1 is KGHSH, CDR2 LQKENI, per germline. CDR3 in DNA: TGTGCCAGCTCACCAGACAGAAATCAGCCCCAGCATTTT. The encoded protein is CASSPDRNQPQHF.

The rearrangement joins TRBV10-3 to TRBJ2-3; 8 bases are a match to TRBD1. The CDR3 extends over 15 amino acids. J gave up 5 bases and V 4 bases, and 8 bases lay outside the gene matches. Germline-derived CDR1 and CDR2 are ENHRY and SYGVKD. The CDR3 protein is CAISGPTGEGDTQYF. CDR3 DNA: TGTGCCATCAGTGGACCGACAGGGGAAGGAGATACGCAGTATTTT.

The gene calls are TRBV5-4 and TRBJ1-2; weak D call: TRBD1 (5 bases). This CDR3 is 15 amino acids long. V was pared by 3 bases and J by 4 bases, with 16 bases between. Germline CDR1 reads SGHNT; CDR2 reads YYREEE (reference sequence). The CDR3 nucleotides are TGTGCCAGCAGCTCCCGGGGGAGGGAACTCTATGGCTACACCTTC. Protein: CASSSRGRELYGYTF.

The rearrangement joins TRBV9 to TRBJ2-1; 7 positions match TRBD2. The germline CDR1 and CDR2 sequences are SGDLS and YYNGEE. CDR3 size: 14 residues. V dropped 0 bases and J dropped 6; count of bases not matched to a gene: 3. CDR3 bases: TGTGCCAGCAGCGTAGCGGGGGGTATCAATGAGCAGTTCTTC. The encoded protein is CASSVAGGINEQFF.

V is TRBV14 and J is TRBJ1-2; D is undetermined. V lost 6 bases and J 1 base, leaving 6 bases between the germline ends. The CDR3 contains 12 residues. Germline CDR1 reads SGHDN; CDR2 reads FVKESK. CDR3 bases: TGTGCCAGCAGTCCCGGTAACTATGGCTACACCTTC. Protein product: CASSPGNYGYTF.

This clone has just one count. The V and J genes are TRBV6-1 and TRBJ1-4; weak D call: TRBD1 (5 bases). The germline CDR1 and CDR2 sequences are MNHNS and SASEGT. V lost 0 bases and J lost 0, with 11 bases in between. CDR3 length: 17 residues. CDR3 sequence (DNA): TGTGCCAGCAGTGAAGCGGGGGGGTCGGCAACTAATGAAAAACTGTTTTTT. This gives the protein CASSEAGGSATNEKLFF.

The rearrangement links TRBV7-8 to TRBJ1-6; tentatively, D is TRBD1 (6 bases). In germline, CDR1 is SGHVS, CDR2 FQNEAQ. The CDR3 length is 16 residues. The V gene lost 1 base and the J gene lost 7 bases, with 14 bases spanning the gap. The CDR3 DNA reads as TGTGCCAGCAGCTTAGAACCAGGCAGGGGAAATTCACCCCTCCACTTT. Amino acid sequence: CASSLEPGRGNSPLHF.

The chain's CDR3 is CASSLRGWNNTEAFF. CDR3 nucleotides: TGTGCCAGCAGCTTACGCGGTTGGAACAACACTGAAGCTTTCTTT. The chain employs TRBV7-6 and TRBJ1-1, with no clear D. Germline assignment: CDR1 SGHVS and CDR2 FNYEAQ. The length of the CDR3 is 15 residues. The V gene lost 2 bases and the J gene lost 2 bases, with 12 bases spanning the gap.

V is TRBV7-2 and J is TRBJ1-1; weak D call: TRBD1 (6 bases). Germline V gene lookup returns CDR1 SGHTA and CDR2 FQGNSA. Trimming left V 4 bases short and J 0 bases short, with 18 bases between. This CDR3 is built from 17 residues. CDR3 in DNA: TGTGCCAGCAGCTCGACAGCCGGGACAACCATGAACACTGAAGCTTTCTTT. Protein: CASSSTAGTTMNTEAFF.

The chain uses TRBV9 and TRBJ2-5; D may be TRBD2 (8 bases). V lost 6 bases, J lost 1 base, and 16 bases lay in between. Germline assignment: CDR1 SGDLS and CDR2 YYNGEE. This CDR3 comprises 15 residues. For the CDR3, the DNA is TGTGCCAGCACCCGGGGGGGGACAGTCCAAGAGACCCAGTACTTC. Its translation: CASTRGGTVQETQYF.

CDR3 residues: CASSEALLRSGGGQPQHF. CDR3 DNA sequence: TGTGCCAGCAGTGAAGCGCTTCTTAGGTCAGGGGGCGGTCAGCCCCAGCATTTT. The chain recombines TRBV2 with TRBJ1-5; 8 positions agree with TRBD1. The length of the CDR3 is 18 residues. V lost 0 bases to trimming and J lost 6 bases; unmatched junction nucleotides: 13. Germline CDR1 reads SNHLY; CDR2 reads FYNNEI.

This chain connects TRBV6-1 to TRBJ2-3; 9 nucleotides agree with TRBD2. Germline values: CDR1 MNHNS, CDR2 SASEGT. The CDR3 extends over 16 amino acids. Trimming removed 2 bases from V and 1 base from J; junction bases left unmatched: 4. The DNA for the CDR3 is TGTGCCAGCAGTGAACGGCGGGGGGGGCGCACAGATACGCAGTATTTT. The encoded protein is CASSERRGGRTDTQYF.

This sequence joins TRBV7-6 and TRBJ2-5, with unresolved D. There are 13 residues in the CDR3. CDR1 and CDR2 from the germline V gene are SGHVS and FNYEAQ. The V end was cut by 1 base, the J end by 7 bases, with 10 bases between. The CDR3 spells CASSLDLSRTQYF. Written as DNA, the CDR3 is TGTGCCAGCAGCTTAGATCTTAGTCGGACCCAGTACTTC.

V gene TRBV27 combines with J gene TRBJ1-6, with TRBD1 as a possible D gene (6 bases). V gave up 6 bases and J gave up 11 bases, with 11 bases separating them. The CDR3 spans 12 residues. The germline V gene has CDR1 MNHEY and CDR2 SMNVEV (reference sequence). The CDR3 sequence is CASRDSGAPLHF. The CDR3 coding sequence is TGTGCCAGCAGAGATTCAGGGGCACCCCTCCACTTT.

This clone was detected a few times. This chain connects TRBV14 to TRBJ2-3, with 9 bases identical to TRBD2. Germline values: CDR1 SGHDN, CDR2 FVKESK. This CDR3 has 15 residues. V trimming: 2 bases; J trimming: 6 bases; junction bases outside the gene matches: 6. CDR3 DNA sequence: TGTGCCAGCAGCCAATTGTCTAGCGGGGACGATACGCAGTATTTT. Translated, it gives CASSQLSSGDDTQYF.

The chain couples TRBV7-8 to TRBJ1-2, with 8 bases matching TRBD1. V lost 5 bases, J lost 4 bases, and 6 bases stayed unmatched. Germline CDR1 reads SGHVS; CDR2 reads FQNEAQ. The CDR3 has 14 amino acids. The CDR3: CASSETGALYGYTF. The CDR3 DNA reads as TGTGCCAGCAGCGAGACAGGGGCCCTCTATGGCTACACCTTC.

This clone turned up a few times. CDR3 nucleotide sequence: TGTGCCAGCAGCCTAGACACCTACACTGAAGCTTTCTTT. Protein: CASSLDTYTEAFF. The chain employs TRBV7-6 and TRBJ1-1; D unclear. Trimming took 5 bases from V and 3 from J, leaving 10 bases between them. The CDR3 sequence is 13 residues long. Germline CDR1 and CDR2: SGHVS and FNYEAQ.